The 18 T cell receptor beta chains reported below all come from one sample, sequenced in a study of beta chain features in type 1 diabetes. What these receptors recognize is not known. Overall study results and limits: Moderately but significantly shorter TCRB CDR3s were found in Type 1 diabetes patients in all four CD4+ subsets.

The study reverse transcribed the entire isolated RNA, so it sequenced expressed TCRB transcripts. Clones were sequenced by immunoSEQ multiplex PCR, and TCRdb holds only the in-frame ones, with some missing. The data show approximately 360,000 clones, 10% to 15% seen once. Sequencing input: naive CD4+ T cells from blood. These TCRs come from a woman aged 18-29 years with type 1 diabetes.

V usage is TRBV9 and J usage is TRBJ2-5, with 9 bases aligning to TRBD2. Germline CDR1 SGDLS, CDR2 YYNGEE. The CDR3 spans 15 residues. Trimming cost V 2 bases and J 2 bases; bases outside gene matches: 4. The CDR3 nucleotides read TGTGCCAGCAGCGTCGCGGGAGGGCTTCAAGAGACCCAGTACTTC. It codes for CASSVAGGLQETQYF.

This clone was picked up a small number of times. The rearrangement uses TRBV15 and TRBJ2-1, with TRBD2 as a possible D gene (5 bases). CDR1 and CDR2 from the germline V gene are LNHNV and YYDKDF (reference sequence). V was clipped by 5 bases and J by 5 bases, with 16 bases between them. The CDR3 length is 15 residues. The CDR3 region has the DNA TGTGCCACCAGCGGAGGTCCACTTGTGGACAATGAGCAGTTCTTC. Translated: CATSGGPLVDNEQFF.

This chain joins TRBV10-3 and TRBJ1-1, with 11 bases lining up with TRBD1. The CDR3 sequence is 15 residues long. Trimming cost V 4 bases and J 5 bases; bases outside gene matches: 6. The germline CDR1 and CDR2 sequences are ENHRY and SYGVKD. CDR3 DNA sequence: TGTGCCATCAGTGTAGGGGACAGGGGGGGAACTGAAGCTTTCTTT. Translated: CAISVGDRGGTEAFF.

This clone was seen a few times. Sequence at one end of the junction differs from germline and may be a read error. V and J are TRBV4-3 and TRBJ1-1; TRBD1 agrees at 10 bases. Germline V gives CDR1 LGHNA, CDR2 YSLEER. This CDR3 is 15 amino acids long. CDR3 region: CASSEEWTGGTEAFF. The DNA for the CDR3 is TGCGCCAGCAGCGAAGAGTGGACAGGGGGCACTGAAGCTTTCTTT.

This chain uses TRBV19 with TRBJ1-2; D perhaps matches TRBD1 (5 bases). CDR1 and CDR2 (germline): LNHDA, SQIVND (reference sequence). The CDR3 extends over 15 amino acids. The V end lost 4 bases, the J end lost 1 base, and 13 bases lay between the germline ends. CDR3 DNA: TGTGCCAGTAGTAGATGGGGCACCGGTAACTATGGCTACACCTTC. Its protein product is CASSRWGTGNYGYTF.

This clone was seen only a few times. The chain combines TRBV15 with TRBJ2-5, with D uncertain. CDR3 size: 13 residues. Germline CDR1 and CDR2: LNHNV and YYDKDF (reference sequence). With 2 bases removed from V and 5 bases from J, the gap between germline ends came to 9 bases. This CDR3 reads CATSRQELETQYF. In nucleotides, the CDR3 is TGTGCCACCAGCAGACAGGAACTTGAGACCCAGTACTTC.

The genes are TRBV7-2 and TRBJ1-2, with D possibly TRBD1 on 6 matching bases. This CDR3 is 13 amino acids long. Germline CDR1 and CDR2: SGHTA and FQGNSA. Trimming pared 5 bases from V and 5 bases from J, leaving 12 bases between. The CDR3 sequence: CASSHGQTYGYTF. The CDR3 region has the DNA TGTGCCAGCAGCCATGGACAGACGTATGGCTACACCTTC.

The chain carries TRBV2 and TRBJ1-1, with a tentative D call TRBD1 (6 bases). Trimming stripped 11 bases from V and 1 base from J, with 11 bases between. Germline V gene sequence: CDR1 SNHLY, CDR2 FYNNEI. The CDR3 loop spans 12 amino acids. CDR3 in DNA: TGTGCCGGTGGACAGACGAACACTGAAGCTTTCTTT. As protein: CAGGQTNTEAFF.

V is TRBV19 and J is TRBJ2-5, with TRBD1 as a possible D gene (6 bases). The CDR3 is 12 amino acids. CDR1 LNHDA and CDR2 SQIVND come from the germline V gene (reference sequence). V shed 9 bases and J shed 8 bases, with 16 bases lying between them. The CDR3 protein is CASRQASETQYF. CDR3 DNA sequence: TGTGCCAGCCGACAGGCCTCAGAAACCCAGTACTTC.

The CDR3 DNA reads as TGCGCCAGCAGCCAAGCCGGGACAGAAGTTGGGGCAACTAATGAAAAACTGTTTTTT. Translation gives CASSQAGTEVGATNEKLFF. This chain connects TRBV4-3 to TRBJ1-4, with TRBD1 matching 7 bases. The CDR3 loop spans 19 amino acids. Germline trimming cut 1 base from V and 0 bases from J; bases unmatched to any gene: 11. Germline V gene data show CDR1 as LGHNA and CDR2 as YSLEER.

The V gene is TRBV5-4, the J gene TRBJ1-1; TRBD1 is a possible D gene (6 bases). In germline, CDR1 is SGHNT, CDR2 YYREEE (reference sequence). The V gene lost 5 bases and the J gene lost 7 bases, with 18 bases spanning the gap. This CDR3 spans 14 amino acids. CDR3 loop: CASSRQNTGFEAFF. The CDR3 bases are TGTGCCAGCAGTCGTCAAAACACAGGGTTTGAAGCTTTCTTT.

V and J are TRBV27 and TRBJ2-5; 9 bases map to TRBD2. Germline-derived CDR1 and CDR2 are MNHEY and SMNVEV (reference sequence). CDR3 length equals 14 residues. Trimming at V came to 3 bases and at J to 5 bases, leaving 4 bases not matched to a gene. The CDR3 DNA sequence: TGTGCCAGCAGTTTCGGGAGCGGGGGGGAGACCCAGTACTTC. Translated: CASSFGSGGETQYF.

This clone was observed a handful of times. V and J are TRBV2 and TRBJ2-7; D is uncertain. Trimming removed 5 bases from V and 0 bases from J, with 5 bases in between. The CDR3 is made up of 12 amino acids. The germline V gene has CDR1 SNHLY and CDR2 FYNNEI. The CDR3, as DNA: TGTGCCAGCAGTAGCCGCTCCTACGAGCAGTACTTC. Translating it yields CASSSRSYEQYF.

The CDR3 is CASSRDNFYEQYF. CDR3 bases: TGTGCCAGTAGCAGGGATAACTTCTACGAGCAGTACTTC. The V call is TRBV19, the J call TRBJ2-7; possible D gene TRBD1, 5 bases. The CDR3 is 13 amino acids. Germline CDR1 and CDR2: LNHDA and SQIVND (reference sequence). With 6 bases removed from V and 3 bases from J, the gap between germline ends came to 12 bases.

There are a few counts of this clone. The V gene is TRBV30, the J gene TRBJ1-2; D might be TRBD1 (6 bases). From germline, CDR1 is GTSNPN and CDR2 SVGIG (reference sequence). The CDR3 is 13 amino acids. V was pared by 0 bases and J by 6 bases, with 11 bases between. The CDR3: CAWSVIQGNGYTF. In DNA, the CDR3 is TGTGCCTGGAGTGTGATACAGGGTAATGGCTACACCTTC.

This clone has a handful of counts. V gene TRBV13 combines with J gene TRBJ2-5, with 12 nucleotides matching TRBD2. The CDR3 has 14 amino acids. Germline assignment: CDR1 PRHDT and CDR2 FYEKMQ (reference sequence). The ends lost 4 bases at V and 6 bases at J; junction bases unmatched: 3. The CDR3 loop is CASSSTSGGKTQYF. As DNA, the CDR3 is TGTGCCAGCAGCTCGACTAGCGGGGGTAAGACCCAGTACTTC.

This clone appeared a few times. V gene TRBV4-1 combines with J gene TRBJ2-7; 12 positions match TRBD2. Trimming at V came to 4 bases and at J to 2 bases, leaving 6 bases not matched to a gene. The CDR3 is made up of 16 amino acids. Germline values: CDR1 MGHRA, CDR2 YSYEKL. The DNA of the CDR3 is TGCGCCAGCAGCCGGGATTGGACTAGCGGGACCTACGAGCAGTACTTC. This sequence encodes CASSRDWTSGTYEQYF.

V usage is TRBV25-1 and J usage is TRBJ2-2; 9 bases line up with TRBD1. There are 15 residues in the CDR3. J gave up 7 bases and V 5 bases, and 8 bases lay outside the gene matches. Per the germline V gene, CDR1 is MGHDK and CDR2 is SYGVNS. The CDR3 loop reads CASSFGTGTIGELFF. The CDR3 DNA is TGTGCCAGCAGTTTTGGGACAGGGACGATCGGGGAGCTGTTTTTT.